The rows below give T cell receptor beta chains drawn from one sample of a study of T cell changes during pregnancy in multiple sclerosis. Profiling relied on immunoSEQ multiplex PCR, and the TCRdb table lists in-frame clones only, not all of them. This table has tens of thousands of clones, 89% appearing once. The specimen was CD4+ T cells from peripheral blood mononuclear cells, collected in the first trimester of pregnancy. These TCRs come from a female donor with multiple sclerosis, enrolled in a pregnancy study. Both conserved end residues are part of each CDR3. The order of the fields is clone size, J gene, D gene, V gene, CDR3 protein, CDR3 DNA. D genes are given only for firm matches. Expanded clones get a size class; other rows say once, few or many, or leave the size out.

clone size: -; J gene: TRBJ1-1; D gene: -; V gene: TRBV7-8; CDR3 protein: CASSLGGETEAFF; CDR3 DNA: TGTGCCAGCAGCTTAGGGGGAGAGACTGAAGCTTTCTTT
clone size: once; J gene: TRBJ1-2; D gene: TRBD1; V gene: TRBV28; CDR3 protein: CASSLRGGPLYGYTF; CDR3 DNA: TGTGCCAGCAGTTTGCGAGGGGGCCCCCTCTATGGCTACACCTTC
clone size: -; J gene: TRBJ2-7; D gene: -; V gene: TRBV6-1; CDR3 protein: CASSEAVRSEQYF; CDR3 DNA: TGTGCCAGCAGTGAAGCGGTGCGGAGCGAGCAGTACTTC
clone size: -; J gene: TRBJ2-7; D gene: -; V gene: TRBV7-2; CDR3 protein: CASSSHVDGEQYF; CDR3 DNA: TGTGCCAGCAGCTCTCACGTTGACGGGGAGCAGTACTTC
clone size: -; J gene: TRBJ1-2; D gene: TRBD1; V gene: TRBV6-1; CDR3 protein: CASSEGTGGSYGYTF; CDR3 DNA: TGTGCCAGCAGTGAGGGGACAGGGGGATCCTATGGCTACACCTTC
clone size: -; J gene: TRBJ1-1; D gene: -; V gene: TRBV28; CDR3 protein: CASSFRRAGRGDTEAFF; CDR3 DNA: TGTGCCAGCAGTTTTAGGCGGGCAGGGAGGGGGGACACTGAAGCTTTCTTT
clone size: -; J gene: TRBJ2-2; D gene: -; V gene: TRBV2; CDR3 protein: CASSEQALGTGELFF; CDR3 DNA: TGTGCCAGCAGTGAGCAGGCTTTGGGCACCGGGGAGCTGTTTTTT
clone size: -; J gene: TRBJ2-5; D gene: -; V gene: TRBV7-3; CDR3 protein: CASSPGGMGETQYF; CDR3 DNA: TGTGCCAGCAGCCCCGGAGGCATGGGGGAGACCCAGTACTTC
clone size: -; J gene: TRBJ2-5; D gene: TRBD1; V gene: TRBV5-8; CDR3 protein: CASSPGQAAREAQYF; CDR3 DNA: TGTGCCAGCAGCCCGGGACAGGCGGCACGAGAGGCCCAGTACTTC
clone size: -; J gene: TRBJ1-2; D gene: TRBD1; V gene: TRBV25-1; CDR3 protein: CASRTSGGEGYTF; CDR3 DNA: TGTGCCAGCAGGACGTCAGGGGGCGAGGGCTACACCTTC
clone size: -; J gene: TRBJ1-1; D gene: -; V gene: TRBV5-1; CDR3 protein: CASRGRLNTEAFF; CDR3 DNA: TGCGCCAGCAGGGGGAGGTTGAACACTGAAGCTTTCTTT
clone size: -; J gene: TRBJ1-1; D gene: -; V gene: TRBV2; CDR3 protein: CASMKNRNTEAFF; CDR3 DNA: TGTGCCAGCATGAAAAACAGGAACACTGAAGCTTTCTTT
clone size: -; J gene: TRBJ2-4; D gene: TRBD1; V gene: TRBV6-5; CDR3 protein: CASSYSGQGNIQYF; CDR3 DNA: TGTGCCAGCAGTTACTCGGGACAGGGGAACATTCAGTACTTC
clone size: few; J gene: TRBJ2-5; D gene: -; V gene: TRBV18; CDR3 protein: CASSPDGARETQYF; CDR3 DNA: TGTGCCAGCTCACCAGACGGAGCGCGGGAGACCCAGTACTTC
clone size: -; J gene: TRBJ2-5; D gene: -; V gene: TRBV5-1; CDR3 protein: CASSLRSTQETQYF; CDR3 DNA: TGCGCCAGCAGCTTGCGGTCGACACAAGAGACCCAGTACTTC
clone size: -; J gene: TRBJ2-2; D gene: TRBD2; V gene: TRBV9; CDR3 protein: CASSGTSGSNTGELFF; CDR3 DNA: TGTGCCAGCAGCGGGACTAGCGGGAGTAACACCGGGGAGCTGTTTTTT
clone size: -; J gene: TRBJ2-7; D gene: TRBD2; V gene: TRBV28; CDR3 protein: CASSFSLAGLTYEQYF; CDR3 DNA: TGTGCCAGCAGTTTTTCACTAGCGGGGCTAACCTACGAGCAGTACTTC
clone size: -; J gene: TRBJ2-5; D gene: -; V gene: TRBV29-1; CDR3 protein: CSVDSRLGLGTQYF; CDR3 DNA: TGCAGCGTTGATTCGAGGCTCGGGTTAGGGACCCAGTACTTC
clone size: -; J gene: TRBJ2-3; D gene: TRBD2; V gene: TRBV19; CDR3 protein: CASSYGLAGGQFYADTQYF; CDR3 DNA: TGTGCCAGTAGTTACGGACTAGCGGGAGGGCAGTTTTATGCAGATACGCAGTATTTT
clone size: -; J gene: TRBJ2-2; D gene: -; V gene: TRBV4-3; CDR3 protein: CASSLGRTTGELFF; CDR3 DNA: TGCGCCAGCAGCCTGGGCCGTACCACCGGGGAGCTGTTTTTT
clone size: -; J gene: TRBJ1-5; D gene: TRBD1; V gene: TRBV5-5; CDR3 protein: CASSLLGTGHQPQHF; CDR3 DNA: TGTGCCAGCAGCTTGCTTGGGACAGGGCATCAGCCCCAGCATTTT
clone size: -; J gene: TRBJ2-5; D gene: -; V gene: TRBV19; CDR3 protein: CASSGSRAETQYF; CDR3 DNA: TGTGCCAGTAGTGGTAGCAGGGCGGAGACCCAGTACTTC
clone size: -; J gene: TRBJ2-7; D gene: TRBD2; V gene: TRBV5-1; CDR3 protein: CASSLGGLAGVGAYEQYF; CDR3 DNA: TGCGCCAGCAGCTTGGGTGGACTAGCGGGAGTTGGGGCCTACGAGCAGTACTTC
clone size: -; J gene: TRBJ2-7; D gene: TRBD2; V gene: TRBV11-2; CDR3 protein: CASSRTSGYEQYF; CDR3 DNA: TGTGCCAGCAGCCGGACTAGCGGGTACGAGCAGTACTTC
clone size: -; J gene: TRBJ2-3; D gene: TRBD2; V gene: TRBV5-1; CDR3 protein: CASSVTSGVSTDTQYF; CDR3 DNA: TGCGCCAGCAGCGTAACTAGCGGGGTCAGCACAGATACGCAGTATTTT
clone size: once; J gene: TRBJ2-3; D gene: TRBD1; V gene: TRBV2; CDR3 protein: CASSEARTGAQYF; CDR3 DNA: TGTGCCAGCAGTGAAGCGCGAACAGGGGCGCAGTATTTT
clone size: -; J gene: TRBJ2-5; D gene: TRBD2; V gene: TRBV9; CDR3 protein: CASSGGLAVQETQYF; CDR3 DNA: TGTGCCAGCAGCGGGGGACTAGCGGTCCAAGAGACCCAGTACTTC
clone size: -; J gene: TRBJ2-7; D gene: TRBD2; V gene: TRBV18; CDR3 protein: CASSLTSGRSGEQYF; CDR3 DNA: TGTGCCAGCTCCCTGACTAGCGGGAGGTCAGGCGAGCAGTACTTC
clone size: once; J gene: TRBJ2-1; D gene: TRBD2; V gene: TRBV6-1; CDR3 protein: CASSLLAGGYNEQFF; CDR3 DNA: TGTGCCAGCAGCCTTCTAGCGGGAGGGTACAATGAGCAGTTCTTC
clone size: -; J gene: TRBJ2-1; D gene: -; V gene: TRBV5-1; CDR3 protein: CASSRQGGYNEQFF; CDR3 DNA: TGCGCCAGCAGCCGGCAGGGGGGTTACAATGAGCAGTTCTTC
clone size: -; J gene: TRBJ2-7; D gene: TRBD2; V gene: TRBV4-2; CDR3 protein: CASSRRTSGETYEQYF; CDR3 DNA: TGTGCCAGCAGCCGAAGGACTAGCGGGGAAACCTACGAGCAGTACTTC
clone size: -; J gene: TRBJ2-3; D gene: TRBD1; V gene: TRBV29-1; CDR3 protein: CSVEIQGAASDTQYF; CDR3 DNA: TGCAGCGTTGAAATACAGGGGGCGGCTTCCGATACGCAGTATTTT
clone size: few; J gene: TRBJ1-2; D gene: TRBD1; V gene: TRBV28; CDR3 protein: CASSPLTQTGYGYTF; CDR3 DNA: TGTGCCAGCAGTCCCCTCACCCAGACAGGGTATGGCTACACCTTC
clone size: -; J gene: TRBJ2-1; D gene: -; V gene: TRBV29-1; CDR3 protein: CSVDVYNEQFF; CDR3 DNA: TGCAGCGTTGACGTCTACAATGAGCAGTTCTTC
clone size: -; J gene: TRBJ1-2; D gene: -; V gene: TRBV5-1; CDR3 protein: CASSFDQGSYGYTF; CDR3 DNA: TGCGCCAGCAGCTTTGACCAGGGGAGCTATGGCTACACCTTC
clone size: once; J gene: TRBJ2-2; D gene: -; V gene: TRBV2; CDR3 protein: CASIRAANTGELFF; CDR3 DNA: TGTGCCAGCATCAGGGCCGCGAACACCGGGGAGCTGTTTTTT
clone size: -; J gene: TRBJ2-1; D gene: -; V gene: TRBV6-6; CDR3 protein: CASSYSIRGSHEQFF; CDR3 DNA: TGTGCCAGCAGTTACTCGATTCGGGGATCCCATGAGCAGTTCTTC
clone size: -; J gene: TRBJ2-6; D gene: -; V gene: TRBV19; CDR3 protein: CASSIVARGVSSGANVLTF; CDR3 DNA: TGTGCCAGTAGTATAGTTGCCAGGGGTGTGAGCTCTGGGGCCAACGTCCTGACTTTC
clone size: -; J gene: TRBJ2-5; D gene: -; V gene: TRBV5-5; CDR3 protein: CASSLFVETQYF; CDR3 DNA: TGTGCCAGCAGCTTGTTCGTAGAGACCCAGTACTTC
clone size: -; J gene: TRBJ2-3; D gene: TRBD2; V gene: TRBV5-1; CDR3 protein: CASSQGLAGAIYTDTQYF; CDR3 DNA: TGCGCCAGCAGCCAGGGACTAGCGGGAGCGATATACACAGATACGCAGTATTTT
clone size: -; J gene: TRBJ2-1; D gene: -; V gene: TRBV10-3; CDR3 protein: CAISEGSGQFF; CDR3 DNA: TGTGCCATCAGTGAGGGATCGGGACAGTTCTTC
clone size: -; J gene: TRBJ1-5; D gene: TRBD1; V gene: TRBV29-1; CDR3 protein: CSVGDSSNQPQHF; CDR3 DNA: TGCAGCGTCGGGGACAGTAGCAATCAGCCCCAGCATTTT
clone size: once; J gene: TRBJ2-5; D gene: TRBD2; V gene: TRBV7-2; CDR3 protein: CASSAAGTSGRPQETQYF; CDR3 DNA: TGTGCCAGCAGCGCAGCCGGGACTAGCGGGAGGCCCCAAGAGACCCAGTACTTC
clone size: -; J gene: TRBJ1-2; D gene: TRBD1; V gene: TRBV7-2; CDR3 protein: CASGGQMNYGYTF; CDR3 DNA: TGTGCCAGCGGGGGACAGATGAACTATGGCTACACCTTC
clone size: -; J gene: TRBJ1-5; D gene: TRBD1; V gene: TRBV6-1; CDR3 protein: CASSGETGGSQPQHF; CDR3 DNA: TGTGCCAGCAGTGGGGAAACAGGGGGCAGTCAGCCCCAGCATTTT
clone size: -; J gene: TRBJ1-6; D gene: -; V gene: TRBV4-2; CDR3 protein: CASSQDRVDNSPLHF; CDR3 DNA: TGTGCCAGCAGCCAAGACAGGGTTGATAATTCACCCCTCCACTTT
clone size: -; J gene: TRBJ2-3; D gene: TRBD2; V gene: TRBV5-1; CDR3 protein: CASSLKGLAILTDTQYF; CDR3 DNA: TGCGCCAGCAGCTTGAAAGGACTAGCGATTCTAACAGATACGCAGTATTTT
clone size: -; J gene: TRBJ2-3; D gene: -; V gene: TRBV29-1; CDR3 protein: CSVGPDYPLPTDTQYF; CDR3 DNA: TGCAGCGTTGGCCCCGACTATCCGCTACCCACAGATACGCAGTATTTT
clone size: -; J gene: TRBJ2-7; D gene: -; V gene: TRBV12-5; CDR3 protein: CASGKRGSYEQYF; CDR3 DNA: TGTGCTAGTGGGAAAAGGGGCTCCTACGAGCAGTACTTC
clone size: -; J gene: TRBJ2-2; D gene: -; V gene: TRBV9; CDR3 protein: CASSVDPVPGELFF; CDR3 DNA: TGTGCCAGCAGCGTAGATCCAGTCCCCGGGGAGCTGTTTTTT
clone size: once; J gene: TRBJ2-3; D gene: -; V gene: TRBV28; CDR3 protein: CASSLVSPGTDTQYF; CDR3 DNA: TGTGCCAGCAGTTTAGTTAGCCCGGGCACAGATACGCAGTATTTT
clone size: once; J gene: TRBJ2-1; D gene: -; V gene: TRBV5-4; CDR3 protein: CASSQAMGAGDNEQFF; CDR3 DNA: TGTGCCAGCAGCCAGGCGATGGGGGCCGGGGACAATGAGCAGTTCTTC
clone size: -; J gene: TRBJ2-7; D gene: -; V gene: TRBV28; CDR3 protein: CASSFSSREQYF; CDR3 DNA: TGTGCCAGCAGTTTTTCTAGTCGCGAGCAGTACTTC
clone size: few; J gene: TRBJ2-2; D gene: -; V gene: TRBV11-2; CDR3 protein: CASSSIGVIGELFF; CDR3 DNA: TGTGCCAGCAGCTCTATCGGGGTTATCGGGGAGCTGTTTTTT
clone size: -; J gene: TRBJ1-5; D gene: TRBD1; V gene: TRBV28; CDR3 protein: CASSSTGPNQPQHF; CDR3 DNA: TGTGCCAGCAGTTCGACAGGGCCCAATCAGCCCCAGCATTTT
clone size: -; J gene: TRBJ2-1; D gene: -; V gene: TRBV27; CDR3 protein: CASMEASSYNEQFF; CDR3 DNA: TGTGCCAGCATGGAAGCGTCTTCCTACAATGAGCAGTTCTTC
clone size: -; J gene: TRBJ2-3; D gene: TRBD2; V gene: TRBV28; CDR3 protein: CASTLGTSGITDTQYF; CDR3 DNA: TGTGCCAGCACTTTAGGTACTAGCGGGATCACAGATACGCAGTATTTT
clone size: -; J gene: TRBJ2-5; D gene: -; V gene: TRBV28; CDR3 protein: CASTPFGSVETQYF; CDR3 DNA: TGTGCCAGCACCCCGTTCGGGTCGGTAGAGACCCAGTACTTC
clone size: -; J gene: TRBJ1-3; D gene: -; V gene: TRBV6-1; CDR3 protein: CASSEQGHSGNTIYF; CDR3 DNA: TGTGCCAGCAGTGAACAGGGCCATTCTGGAAACACCATATATTTT
clone size: -; J gene: TRBJ1-5; D gene: TRBD1; V gene: TRBV2; CDR3 protein: CASSLQGANNQPQHF; CDR3 DNA: TGTGCCAGCAGTTTACAGGGGGCGAACAATCAGCCCCAGCATTTT